This T cell receptor (beta chain) emerged from a study of T cells in Graves' hyperthyroidism and ophthalmopathy (dated by TCRdb to about 2019). Concerning the study at large: Peripheral blood was collected at initial diagnosis, before any treatment. The paper describes TCR Vbeta CDR3 sequencing of about 140 peripheral blood samples, made up of 40 to 45 ophthalmopathy patients, over 70 hyperthyroidism patients and roughly 17 progressor patients. The 90 to 100 discovery patients were randomly divided into training and test sets at a 7:3 ratio. In several Graves' hyperthyroidism patients, the study also compared T-cell repertoires from thyroid tissue with T-cell repertoires from blood. Prospective prediction of ophthalmopathy was tested in an independent validation cohort of some 20 hyperthyroidism patients and around 16 patients who later progressed to ophthalmopathy. Following sampling, methimazole starting at 30 mg daily was given to hyperthyroidism patients, and high-dose intravenous methylprednisolone was given to ophthalmopathy patients. To identify distinguishing TCR V-J signatures, a discovery cohort of some 99 patients was used, comprising 43 with Graves' ophthalmopathy and roughly 60 with stable Graves' hyperthyroidism. Study-level results and caveats: No statistical method was used to fix the sample size in advance, and group allocation was not hidden from the investigators. Most expanded thyroid clonotypes (frequency above 0.001) were also detected in blood, a finding suggesting that blood repertoires may reflect thyroid immune responses. A 13 V-J signature model separated ophthalmopathy from stable hyperthyroidism, with around 90% sensitivity and 81.08% specificity in cross-validation and 80%/75% in testing. During validation, the model predicted progression to ophthalmopathy a median of approximately 7 months ahead of onset, with around 71% sensitivity and 72% to 80% specificity.

Stable Graves' hyperthyroidism was defined as the absence of progression to ophthalmopathy over 18 months of follow-up. Hyperthyroidism patients were newly diagnosed, had a disease duration of under 2 months, and were aged 18 to 65 years. Patients with uncontrolled infections, other autoimmune diseases, pregnancy or lactation were excluded. Diagnoses were based on clinical symptoms, serum thyroxine and TRAb, thyroid ultrasound and orbital computed tomography. PBMCs were separated from under 12 ml of fresh peripheral blood using Ficoll-Paque density gradient centrifugation. Trizol reagent was used to extract total RNA, and RNA quality was then checked on an Agilent 2100 Bioanalyzer. TCR beta CDR3 regions were amplified from RNA transcripts. A first-round RT-PCR of the TCR CDR3 used the HTBI primer set with the Qiagen OneStep RT-PCR kit. The libraries were constructed in a second round of multiplex PCR and then size-selected and purified. The libraries were sequenced on an Illumina HiSeq2000 using paired-end 100 bp reads. In the source study's methods: Raw data were processed with SOAPnuke, discarding reads with adapters, uncalled bases, mean Phred below 15, or no exact constant-primer or identifier match. High-quality paired reads were merged using COPE v1.2.5, and each unique nucleotide sequence was defined as a clonotype. MiTCR v1.1 was used to align the clonotypes against IMGT TRBV, TRBD and TRBJ reference segments. Analysis was restricted to V-J combinations with a frequency above 0.0001, which covered roughly 99% of repertoires. The TCS score was defined as F50 (clonal expansion) divided by E x V (chaos), with BLOSUM62-based TCRdist calculated between CDR3 peptides within each V-J. Welch's t-statistics and random forest reduced roughly 530 V-J features to some 14, which were used in a naive Bayes classifier (R e1071). Using fastp trimming at Q25 and MiXCR clonotype assembly, TCRdb reanalyzed the public sequencing data and kept in-frame beta chains. Every CDR3 protein is listed once, alongside the most common genes and DNA of its rows. The V and J calls reflect TCRdb's pipeline rather than the authors' work. The sample table records around 400,000 distinct CDR3 sequences; 25% of these occur just once. Jointly, the top ten make up around four fifths of the sample.

From the cysteine through the phenylalanine, the CDR3 covers 16 amino acids. Just CDR3 DNA is preserved here, 48 bases in frame from base 1. Trimmed from V: 5 bases; trimmed from J: 7 bases; junction bases lacking a gene match: 12. From a lookup of the germline V gene (reference sequence), CDR1 and CDR2 are SEHNR and FQNEAQ. In its sample, this clonotype was seen a few times. Its antigen remains undetermined. The record has no base qualities; no much larger clone is one base away. The specimen sequenced was blood. Rearrangement joined TRBV7-9 to TRBJ2-1; 9 middle bases align to TRBD2. This TCR was sampled from a man aged 45-65 years with Graves' hyperthyroidism. The encoded CDR3 is CASSPAGSGRKNEQFF. The DNA is as follows: TGTGCCAGCAGCCCCGCGGGGAGCGGGAGGAAGAATGAGCAGTTCTTC.